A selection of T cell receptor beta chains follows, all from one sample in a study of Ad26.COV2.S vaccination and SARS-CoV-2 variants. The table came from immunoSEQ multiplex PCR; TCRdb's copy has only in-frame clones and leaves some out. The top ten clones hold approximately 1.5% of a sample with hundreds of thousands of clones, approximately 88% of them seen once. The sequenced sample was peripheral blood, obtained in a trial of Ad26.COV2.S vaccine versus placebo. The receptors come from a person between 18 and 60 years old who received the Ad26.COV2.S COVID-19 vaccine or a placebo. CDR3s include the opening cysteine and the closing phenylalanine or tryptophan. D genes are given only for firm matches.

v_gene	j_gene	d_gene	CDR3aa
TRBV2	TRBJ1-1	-	CASAGGGGRSEAFF
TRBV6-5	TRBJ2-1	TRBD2	CASSYASGGAAEQFF
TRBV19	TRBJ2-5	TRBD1	CASSDRGAQETQYF
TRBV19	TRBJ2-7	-	CASSTVVSSYEQYF
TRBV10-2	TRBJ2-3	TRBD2	CASSLHQNSGSGTDTQYF
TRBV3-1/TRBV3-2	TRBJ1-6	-	CASSQGGHQNSPLHF
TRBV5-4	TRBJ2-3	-	CASSWRLAVNTDTQYF
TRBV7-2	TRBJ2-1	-	CASSSSSYNEQFF
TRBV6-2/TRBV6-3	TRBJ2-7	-	CASSYYEQYF
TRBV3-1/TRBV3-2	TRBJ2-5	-	CASSPGQETQYF
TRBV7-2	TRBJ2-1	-	CASKTAISYNEQFF
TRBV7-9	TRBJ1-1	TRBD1	CASSFADRGTEAFF
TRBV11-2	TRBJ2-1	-	CASSTGLFYNEQFF
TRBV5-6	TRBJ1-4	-	CASSLGGGSNEKLFF
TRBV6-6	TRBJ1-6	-	CASSPQESSYNSPLHF
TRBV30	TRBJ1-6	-	CAWSVRMADNSPLHF
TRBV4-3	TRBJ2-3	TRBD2	CASSQGLAGGEDTQYF
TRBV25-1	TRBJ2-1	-	CASSPYGNPNEQFF
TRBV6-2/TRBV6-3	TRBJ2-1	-	CASSLPDRRSYNEQFF
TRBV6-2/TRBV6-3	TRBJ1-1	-	CASSRNTEAFF
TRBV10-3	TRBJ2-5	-	CAISRQGGETQYF
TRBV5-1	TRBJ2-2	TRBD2	CASSLFQREVTGELFF
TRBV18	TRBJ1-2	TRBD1	CASSPNDGTATNYGYTF
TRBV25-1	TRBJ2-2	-	CASSEYRRNTGELFF
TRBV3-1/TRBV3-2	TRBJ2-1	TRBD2	CASSDSGTVYNEQFF
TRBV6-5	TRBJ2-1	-	CASSLVHNNEQFF
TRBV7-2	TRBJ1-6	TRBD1	CASSPGGYYNSPLHF
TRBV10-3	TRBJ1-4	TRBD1	CAIRRDSDEKLFF
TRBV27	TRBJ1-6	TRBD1	CASSFSGTGYNSPLHF
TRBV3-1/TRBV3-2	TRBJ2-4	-	CASSQSGRVKNIQYF
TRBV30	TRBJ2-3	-	CAWSSPTHRDTQYF
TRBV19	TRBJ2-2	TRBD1	CASSIRQGANTGELFF
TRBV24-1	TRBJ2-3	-	CATSDLQGLSTDTQYF
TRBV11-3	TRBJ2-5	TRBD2	CASSLGSAGGMETQYF
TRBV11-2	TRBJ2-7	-	CASSLGTENEQYF
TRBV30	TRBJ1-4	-	CAWSRQGNEKLFF
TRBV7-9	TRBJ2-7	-	CASSFTVYEQYF
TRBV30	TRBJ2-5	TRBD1	CAWSEGAGRETQYF
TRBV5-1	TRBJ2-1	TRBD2	CASSLPLAGGPEEQFF
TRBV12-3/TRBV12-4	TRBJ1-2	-	CASSFPGRYGYTF
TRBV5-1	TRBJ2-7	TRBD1	CASSGQGGAYEQYF
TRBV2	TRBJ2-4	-	CASSDRGEGVDIQYF
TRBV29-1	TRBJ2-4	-	CSAGDAKNIQYF
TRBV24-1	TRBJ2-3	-	CATGDRSTDTQYF
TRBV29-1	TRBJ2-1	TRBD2	CSVLAGLNEQFF
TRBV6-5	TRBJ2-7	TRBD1	CASSYGGSDRAFEQYF
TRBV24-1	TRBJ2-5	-	CATSDSVPGAEETQYF